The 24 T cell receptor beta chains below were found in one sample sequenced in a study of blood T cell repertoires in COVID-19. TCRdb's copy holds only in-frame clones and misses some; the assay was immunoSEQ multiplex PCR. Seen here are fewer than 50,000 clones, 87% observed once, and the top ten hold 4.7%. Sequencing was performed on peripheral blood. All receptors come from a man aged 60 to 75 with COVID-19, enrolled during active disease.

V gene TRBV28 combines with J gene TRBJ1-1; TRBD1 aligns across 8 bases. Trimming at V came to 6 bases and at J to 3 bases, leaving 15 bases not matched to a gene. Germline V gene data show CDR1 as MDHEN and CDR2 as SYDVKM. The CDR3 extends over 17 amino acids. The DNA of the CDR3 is TGTGCCAGCAGCGAACAGGGGTCCGGACAGGGTGACACTGAAGCTTTCTTT. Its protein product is CASSEQGSGQGDTEAFF.

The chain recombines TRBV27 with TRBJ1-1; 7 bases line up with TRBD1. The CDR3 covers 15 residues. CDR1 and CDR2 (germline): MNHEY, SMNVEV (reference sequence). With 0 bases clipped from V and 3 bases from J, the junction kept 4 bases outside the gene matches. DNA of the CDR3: TGTGCCAGCAGTTTATCCCCAGGGGGGTACACTGAAGCTTTCTTT. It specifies CASSLSPGGYTEAFF.

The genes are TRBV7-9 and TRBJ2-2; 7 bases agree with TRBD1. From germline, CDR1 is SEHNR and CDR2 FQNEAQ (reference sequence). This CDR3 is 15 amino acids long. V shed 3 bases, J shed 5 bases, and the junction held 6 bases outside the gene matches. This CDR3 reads CASSFGTVATGELFF. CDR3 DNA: TGTGCCAGCAGCTTTGGGACAGTGGCGACCGGGGAGCTGTTTTTT.

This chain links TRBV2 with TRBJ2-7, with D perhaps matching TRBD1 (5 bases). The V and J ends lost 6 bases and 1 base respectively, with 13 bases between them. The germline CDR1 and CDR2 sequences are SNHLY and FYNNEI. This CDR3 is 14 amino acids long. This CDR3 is CASREKTDSYEQYF. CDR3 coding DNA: TGTGCCAGCAGGGAGAAGACAGATTCCTACGAGCAGTACTTC.

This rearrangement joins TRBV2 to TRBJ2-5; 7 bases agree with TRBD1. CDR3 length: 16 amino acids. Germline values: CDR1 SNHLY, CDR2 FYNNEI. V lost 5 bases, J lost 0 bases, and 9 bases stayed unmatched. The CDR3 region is CASSSARDRNQETQYF. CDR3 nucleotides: TGTGCCAGCAGTTCCGCCCGGGACAGAAACCAAGAGACCCAGTACTTC.

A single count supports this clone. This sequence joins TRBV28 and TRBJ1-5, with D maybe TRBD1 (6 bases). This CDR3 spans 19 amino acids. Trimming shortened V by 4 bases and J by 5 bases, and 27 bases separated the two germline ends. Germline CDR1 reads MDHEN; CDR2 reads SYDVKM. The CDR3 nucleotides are TGTGCCAGCAGTTCCCGTTTTGATCTGGGGGCAGGCCGAGATCAGCCCCAGCATTTT. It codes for CASSSRFDLGAGRDQPQHF.

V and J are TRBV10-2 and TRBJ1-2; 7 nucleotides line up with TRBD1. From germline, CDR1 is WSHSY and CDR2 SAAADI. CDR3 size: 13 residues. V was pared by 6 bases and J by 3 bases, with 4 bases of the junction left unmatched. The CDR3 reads CASRGTDDYGYTF. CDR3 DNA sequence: TGCGCCAGCAGGGGGACAGACGACTATGGCTACACCTTC.

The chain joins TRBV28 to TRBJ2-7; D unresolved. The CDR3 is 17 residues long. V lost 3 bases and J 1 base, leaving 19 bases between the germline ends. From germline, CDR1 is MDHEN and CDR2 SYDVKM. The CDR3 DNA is TGTGCCAGCAGTTTGCCTAACCTTGAGTCCCCTTCCTACGAGCAGTACTTC. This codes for CASSLPNLESPSYEQYF.

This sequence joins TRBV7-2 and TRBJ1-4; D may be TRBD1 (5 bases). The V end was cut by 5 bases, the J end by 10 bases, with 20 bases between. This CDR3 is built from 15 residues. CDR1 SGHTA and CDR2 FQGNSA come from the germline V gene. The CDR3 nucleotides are TGTGCCAGCAGCCCTCCCGGCGTGCCCGGGGGAAAACTGTTTTTT. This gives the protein CASSPPGVPGGKLFF.

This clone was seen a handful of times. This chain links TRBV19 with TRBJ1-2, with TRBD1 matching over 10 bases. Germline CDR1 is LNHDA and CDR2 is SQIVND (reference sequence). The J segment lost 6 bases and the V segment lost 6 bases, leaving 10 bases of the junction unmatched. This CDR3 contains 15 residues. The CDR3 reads CASRSGQGGPDGYTF. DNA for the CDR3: TGTGCCAGTAGGTCCGGACAGGGGGGCCCGGATGGCTACACCTTC.

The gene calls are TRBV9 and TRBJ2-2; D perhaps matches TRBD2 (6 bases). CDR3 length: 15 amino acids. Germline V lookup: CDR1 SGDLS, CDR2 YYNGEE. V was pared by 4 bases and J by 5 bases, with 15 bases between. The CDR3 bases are TGTGCCAGCAGCTCCCGGGCCGGAGGGACCGGGGAGCTGTTTTTT. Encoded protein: CASSSRAGGTGELFF. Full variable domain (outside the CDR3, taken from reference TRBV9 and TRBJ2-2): DSGVTQTPKHLITATGQRVTLRCSPRSGDLSVYWYQQSLDQGLQFLIQYYNGEERAKGNILERFSAQQFPDLHSELNLSSLELGDSALYFCASSSRAGGTGELFFGEGSRLTVL.

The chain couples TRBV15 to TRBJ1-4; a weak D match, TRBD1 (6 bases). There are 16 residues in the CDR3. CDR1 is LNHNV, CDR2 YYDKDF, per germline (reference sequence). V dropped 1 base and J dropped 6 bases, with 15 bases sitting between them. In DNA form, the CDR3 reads TGTGCCACCAGCAGAGGGCCGTTGGCAGGGGATGAAAAACTGTTTTTT. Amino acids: CATSRGPLAGDEKLFF.

CDR3 in DNA: TGCGCCAGCAGCGTACGGCAGGGCTTCATCGACGAGCAGTACTTC. Protein product: CASSVRQGFIDEQYF. The V gene is TRBV5-1, the J gene TRBJ2-7; a weak D match, TRBD1 (5 bases). Germline V gives CDR1 SGHRS, CDR2 YFSETQ. CDR3 size: 15 residues. V was shortened by 4 bases and J by 5 bases, with 19 bases between the two germline ends.

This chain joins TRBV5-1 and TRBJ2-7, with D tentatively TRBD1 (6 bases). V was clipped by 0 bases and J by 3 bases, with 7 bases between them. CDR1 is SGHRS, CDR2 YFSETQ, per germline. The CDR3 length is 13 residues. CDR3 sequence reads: CASSLEQGYEQYF. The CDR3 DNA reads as TGCGCCAGCAGCTTGGAACAGGGCTACGAGCAGTACTTC. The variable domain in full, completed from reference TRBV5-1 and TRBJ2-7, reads KAGVTQTPRYLIKTRGQQVTLSCSPISGHRSVSWYQQTPGQGLQFLFEYFSETQRNKGNFPGRFSGRQFSNSRSEMNVSTLELGDSALYLCASSLEQGYEQYFGPGTRLTVT.

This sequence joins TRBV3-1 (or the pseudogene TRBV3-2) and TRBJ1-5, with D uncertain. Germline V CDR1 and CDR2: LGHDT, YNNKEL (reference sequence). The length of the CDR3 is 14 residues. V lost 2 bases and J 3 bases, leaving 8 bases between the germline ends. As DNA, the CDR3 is TGTGCCAGCAGCCAACCAGGTTCCAATCAGCCCCAGCATTTT. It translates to CASSQPGSNQPQHF.

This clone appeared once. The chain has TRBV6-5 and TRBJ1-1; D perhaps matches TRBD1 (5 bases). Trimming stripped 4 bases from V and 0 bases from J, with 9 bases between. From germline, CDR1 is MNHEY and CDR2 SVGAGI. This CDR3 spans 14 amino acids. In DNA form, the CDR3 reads TGTGCCAGCAGTTGGGGCACACTGAACACTGAAGCTTTCTTT. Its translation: CASSWGTLNTEAFF.

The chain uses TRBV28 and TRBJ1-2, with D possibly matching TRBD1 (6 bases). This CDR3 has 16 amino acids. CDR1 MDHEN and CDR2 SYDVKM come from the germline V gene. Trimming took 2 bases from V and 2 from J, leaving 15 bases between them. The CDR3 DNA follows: TGTGCCAGCAGTTTACCCACGGGGGGGCCAAACTATGGCTACACCTTC. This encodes CASSLPTGGPNYGYTF.

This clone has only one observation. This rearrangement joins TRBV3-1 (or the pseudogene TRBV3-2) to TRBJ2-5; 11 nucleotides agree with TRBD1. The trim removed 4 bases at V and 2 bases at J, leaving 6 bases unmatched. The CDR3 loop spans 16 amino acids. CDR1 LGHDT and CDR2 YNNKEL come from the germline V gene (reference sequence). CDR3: CASSRRTGGRQETQYF. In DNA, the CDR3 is TGTGCCAGCAGCCGCCGGACAGGGGGCCGGCAAGAGACCCAGTACTTC.

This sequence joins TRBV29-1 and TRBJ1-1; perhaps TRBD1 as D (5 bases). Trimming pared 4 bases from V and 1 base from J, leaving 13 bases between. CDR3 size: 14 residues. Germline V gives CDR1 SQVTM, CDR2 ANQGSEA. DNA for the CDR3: TGCAGCGTTGGTCAGACAGCTACGAACACTGAAGCTTTCTTT. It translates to CSVGQTATNTEAFF.

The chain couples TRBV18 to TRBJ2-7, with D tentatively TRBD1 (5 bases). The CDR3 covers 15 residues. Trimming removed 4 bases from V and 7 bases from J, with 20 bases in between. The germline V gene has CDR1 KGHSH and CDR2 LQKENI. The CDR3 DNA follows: TGTGCCAGCTCACAGGGGCTGGCTCAAAACTGGGAGCAGTACTTC. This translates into CASSQGLAQNWEQYF.

The CDR3 nucleotides read TGTGCCAGCAGCGTAGCTACGGGGGGATTCGGCTACACCTTC. Translated: CASSVATGGFGYTF. The chain combines TRBV9 with TRBJ1-2; tentative D call: TRBD1 (5 bases). CDR1 and CDR2 from the germline V gene are SGDLS and YYNGEE. This CDR3 has 14 amino acids. The V and J ends lost 0 bases and 8 bases respectively, with 14 bases between them.

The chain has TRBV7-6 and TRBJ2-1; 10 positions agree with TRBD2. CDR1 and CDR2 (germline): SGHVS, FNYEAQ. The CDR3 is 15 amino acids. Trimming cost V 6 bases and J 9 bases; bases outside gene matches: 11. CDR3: CASRIAGGPTGEQFF. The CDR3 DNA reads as TGTGCCAGCAGAATAGCGGGAGGTCCGACGGGTGAGCAGTTCTTC.

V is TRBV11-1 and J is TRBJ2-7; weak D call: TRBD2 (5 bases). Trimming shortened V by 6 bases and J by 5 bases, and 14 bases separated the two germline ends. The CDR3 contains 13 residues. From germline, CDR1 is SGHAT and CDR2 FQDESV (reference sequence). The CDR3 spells CASRGTSKDEQYF. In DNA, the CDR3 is TGTGCCAGCAGGGGAACTAGTAAAGACGAGCAGTACTTC. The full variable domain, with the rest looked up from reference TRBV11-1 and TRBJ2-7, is EAEVAQSPRYKITEKSQAVAFWCDPISGHATLYWYRQILGQGPELLVQFQDESVVDDSQLPKDRFSAERLKGVDSTLKIQPAELGDSAMYLCASRGTSKDEQYFGPGTRLTVT.

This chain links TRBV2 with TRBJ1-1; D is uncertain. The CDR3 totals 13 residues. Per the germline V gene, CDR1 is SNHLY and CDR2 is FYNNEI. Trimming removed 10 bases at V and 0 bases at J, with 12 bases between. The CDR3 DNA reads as TGTGCCACTCGATACTACATGAACACTGAAGCTTTCTTT. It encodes CATRYYMNTEAFF.